Presented here are 13 T cell receptor beta chains from one specimen sequenced in a study of blood T cell repertoires in COVID-19. Sequencing used immunoSEQ multiplex PCR; TCRdb keeps in-frame clones, though not all of them. The data hold 25,000 to 30,000 clones, with around nine tenths observed a single time. The specimen sequenced was peripheral blood. These receptor sequences come from a human donor in a cohort sampled during active COVID-19.

This clone appeared once. This chain connects TRBV4-3 to TRBJ2-2; 11 bases match TRBD2. Germline trimming cut 1 base from V and 8 bases from J; bases unmatched to any gene: 9. Per the germline V gene, CDR1 is LGHNA and CDR2 is YSLEER. This CDR3 spans 17 amino acids. The CDR3 here is CASSQGGTSGRSGELFF. In DNA form, the CDR3 reads TGCGCCAGCAGCCAAGGGGGGACTAGCGGCCGAAGTGGGGAGCTGTTTTTT.

This chain connects TRBV20-1 to TRBJ2-7; D unclear. CDR3 length: 11 residues. In germline, CDR1 is DFQATT, CDR2 SNEGSKA (reference sequence). The CDR3 loop is CTPPHADEQYF. As DNA, the CDR3 is TGCACCCCACCCCACGCGGACGAGCAGTACTTC.

The V gene is TRBV19, the J gene TRBJ2-2, with 10 bases lining up with TRBD2. Germline assignment: CDR1 LNHDA and CDR2 SQIVND (reference sequence). The CDR3 is 18 residues long. V lost 7 bases and J lost 5; bases outside the gene matches: 16. This CDR3 reads CASTPFGVAGGRTGELFF. The CDR3 DNA is TGTGCCAGTACCCCGTTTGGGGTAGCGGGGGGTCGGACCGGGGAGCTGTTTTTT.

This clone appeared once. The CDR3 DNA sequence: TGTGCCAGCAGTTACTCCCTAGCGGGTCTGTACAATGAGCAGTTCTTC. This sequence encodes CASSYSLAGLYNEQFF. The genes are TRBV6-2 or TRBV6-3 and TRBJ2-1; 8 nucleotides align to TRBD2. In germline, CDR1 is MNHEY, CDR2 SVGEGT. CDR3 length equals 16 residues. The V and J ends lost 0 bases and 4 bases, in that order; junction bases with no gene match: 5.

The V and J genes are TRBV9 and TRBJ2-1; 14 bases match TRBD2. V gave up 5 bases and J gave up 2 bases; unmatched junction bases: 9. Germline-derived CDR1 and CDR2 are SGDLS and YYNGEE. CDR3 size: 18 residues. This chain's CDR3 is CASRAGTSGGATYNEQFF. In DNA form, the CDR3 reads TGTGCCAGCAGGGCCGGGACTAGCGGGGGTGCAACCTACAATGAGCAGTTCTTC.

The rearrangement links TRBV18 to TRBJ1-6, with 9 bases identical to TRBD1. With 4 bases clipped from V and 5 bases from J, the junction kept 6 bases outside the gene matches. The CDR3 covers 16 residues. Germline V gene lookup returns CDR1 KGHSH and CDR2 LQKENI. For the CDR3, the DNA is TGTGCCAGCTCACGCGAGGGACAGGGAAATAATTCACCCCTCCACTTT. Protein product: CASSREGQGNNSPLHF.

This chain connects TRBV5-1 to TRBJ2-3, with D perhaps matching TRBD2 (6 bases). Germline values: CDR1 SGHRS, CDR2 YFSETQ. This CDR3 spans 18 amino acids. Trimming took 2 bases from V and 0 from J, leaving 19 bases between them. CDR3 DNA: TGCGCCAGCAGCTTCCAATTACAGTCGGGACTTAGCACAGATACGCAGTATTTT. Translating gives CASSFQLQSGLSTDTQYF.

This clone was seen only once. The rearrangement uses TRBV5-1 and TRBJ2-3; 16 bases fit TRBD2. The V gene end was trimmed by 5 bases and the J gene end by 3 bases; junction bases not matched to a gene: 6. The germline CDR1 and CDR2 sequences are SGHRS and YFSETQ. The CDR3 totals 17 residues. CDR3 DNA: TGCGCCAGCAGACCCGGGACTAGCGGGGGGGCAACAGATACGCAGTATTTT. This codes for CASRPGTSGGATDTQYF.

Turning to this clone: Its ends do not fully match the called genes, so a read error is possible. The J gene is TRBJ2-7, the V gene TRBV29-1; D not certain. This CDR3 is built from 11 residues. Germline V gene sequence: CDR1 SQVTM, CDR2 ANQGSEA. CDR3 coding DNA: TGCAGCGCCTCCACGAACATGGGCGCTTTCTTC. Its translation is CSASTNMGAFF.

The chain combines TRBV7-9 with TRBJ2-5; the match to TRBD2 covers 15 bases. Germline V gene data show CDR1 as SEHNR and CDR2 as FQNEAQ (reference sequence). The CDR3 is made up of 17 amino acids. V lost 5 bases, J lost 2 bases, and 6 bases stayed unmatched. Here the CDR3 DNA reads TGTGCCAGCAGCCAAGGGACTAGCGGGGGGATTCAAGAGACCCAGTACTTC. This gives the protein CASSQGTSGGIQETQYF.

This clone was seen a single time. The chain carries TRBV5-4 and TRBJ2-3; tentatively, D is TRBD2 (6 bases). In germline, CDR1 is SGHNT, CDR2 YYREEE (reference sequence). Trimming left V 4 bases short and J 2 bases short, with 17 bases between. This CDR3 is 16 amino acids long. The CDR3 spells CASSEGLWGYTDTQYF. The CDR3 bases are TGTGCCAGCAGCGAGGGACTTTGGGGGTACACAGATACGCAGTATTTT.

The V and J genes are TRBV9 and TRBJ2-5; 16 bases fit TRBD2. Germline V CDR1 and CDR2: SGDLS, YYNGEE. The V segment lost 0 bases and the J segment 2 bases; nucleotides outside the gene matches: 4. This CDR3 region has 18 residues. The CDR3, as DNA: TGTGCCAGCAGCGTAGCTGGGGGACTAGCGGGGGGGCAAGAGACCCAGTACTTC. Residues: CASSVAGGLAGGQETQYF.

This chain joins TRBV27 and TRBJ2-7, with unresolved D. The CDR3 contains 12 residues. Germline CDR1 reads MNHEY; CDR2 reads SMNVEV (reference sequence). Trimming took off 6 bases at V and 2 bases at J, with 8 bases between the two ends. CDR3 amino acids: CASSGETYEQYF. The CDR3 DNA reads TGTGCCAGCAGCGGTGAGACCTACGAGCAGTACTTC.